This T cell receptor (beta chain) was captured by sequencing in a study of patients and donors after allogeneic stem cell transplantation. TCRdb independently ran MiXCR on the RT-PCR reads; one entry per CDR3 protein. Of 70,000 or so distinct CDR3 sequences in the sample, more than 25% were seen once. CDR3 size: 14 residues. V dropped 5 bases and J dropped 4; count of bases not matched to a gene: 6. CDR1 and CDR2 (germline): SGHTA, FQGNSA. The V gene is TRBV7-2, the J gene TRBJ2-3; 7 nucleotides line up with TRBD1. The sequenced sample consisted of blood, either unsorted or a sorted T cell fraction (not recorded which). The receptor was isolated from a human donor who was either an allogeneic HSCT recipient or a stem cell or donor lymphocyte infusion donor (not recorded which). It is not recorded whose cells these are; they may come from a transplant donor. CDR3 DNA sequence: TGTGCCAGCAGCCCGAGGACAGGCTCAGATACGCAGTATTTT. As protein: CASSPRTGSDTQYF.